This T cell receptor beta chain is from a study of early T cells in non-severe SARS-CoV-2 infection. Turning to the study itself: Chains stayed unpaired after sequencing of bulk RNA from unsorted whole blood. Overall study findings and caveats: Sequences matched to VDJdb favored anti-spike CD8 responses, while private and CD4 specificities were missed.

This clonotype was detected many times. The target antigen is unknown. Molecules of cDNA were individually given unique molecular identifiers that were attached to them. TCRdb itself ran the 5' RACE reads through MiXCR, one entry per CDR3 protein. This table holds tens of thousands of distinct CDR3 sequences, around 5.8% found once. V dropped 0 bases and J dropped 4 bases, with 10 bases sitting between them. CDR1 is WNHNN and CDR2 is SYGVQD in the germline V gene (reference sequence). This CDR3 region has 15 residues. The chain is built from TRBV10-1 and TRBJ2-4; no reliable D call. Source material: whole blood. This receptor was obtained from an adult who was a healthcare worker with PCR-confirmed SARS-CoV-2 infection or an uninfected control (not recorded which). The CDR3 loop reads CASSESGGEKNIQYF. The CDR3 bases are TGCGCCAGCAGTGAGTCGGGCGGAGAAAAAAACATTCAGTACTTC.